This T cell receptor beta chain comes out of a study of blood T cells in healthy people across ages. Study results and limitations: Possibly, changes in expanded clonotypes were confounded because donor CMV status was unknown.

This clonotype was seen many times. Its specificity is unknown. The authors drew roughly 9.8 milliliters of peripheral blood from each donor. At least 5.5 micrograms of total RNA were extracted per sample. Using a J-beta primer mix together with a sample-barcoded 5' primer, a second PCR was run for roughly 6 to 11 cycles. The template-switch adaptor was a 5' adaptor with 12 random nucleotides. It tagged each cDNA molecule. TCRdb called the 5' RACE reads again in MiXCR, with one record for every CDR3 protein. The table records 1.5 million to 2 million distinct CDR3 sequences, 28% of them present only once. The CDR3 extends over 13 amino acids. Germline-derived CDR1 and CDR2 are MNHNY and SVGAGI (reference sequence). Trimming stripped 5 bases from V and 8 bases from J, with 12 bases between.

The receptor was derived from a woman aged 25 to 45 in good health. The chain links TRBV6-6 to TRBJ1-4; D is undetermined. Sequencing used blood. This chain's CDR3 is CASSLSRSEKLFF. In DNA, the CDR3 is TGTGCCAGCAGTCTTAGTAGATCGGAAAAACTGTTTTTT.